The clone carrying this T cell receptor (beta chain) was seen repeatedly, ten times or more. Antigen unknown. The source of the sample is a study of T cells in Graves' hyperthyroidism and ophthalmopathy. The diagnoses drew upon clinical symptoms, serum thyroxine and TRAb, thyroid ultrasound and orbital computed tomography. Study-level points and caveats: Using 13 V-J features, a model discriminated ophthalmopathy from stable hyperthyroidism. Most thyroid-expanded clonotypes above 0.001 were also found in blood.

RNA transcripts gave rise to amplified TCR beta CDR3 regions. Using the HTBI primer set, a first-round RT-PCR was run on the TCR CDR3. MiXCR, applied by TCRdb to the multiplex PCR reads, yields one record per CDR3 protein. The sample shows 250,000 or so distinct CDR3 sequences, roughly 15% of them seen only once. V gave up 6 bases and J gave up 4 bases; unmatched junction bases: 7. This CDR3 is built from 15 residues. Germline V gives CDR1 LNHDA, CDR2 SQIVND (reference sequence). The TCR originated in a woman in her late teens or twenties with Graves' ophthalmopathy. The V call is TRBV19, the J call TRBJ2-3, with 10 positions matching TRBD2. The sample taken for sequencing was blood. This CDR3 is CASSNGLAEADTQYF. The CDR3 DNA reads TGTGCCAGTAGCAACGGACTAGCGGAGGCAGATACGCAGTATTTT.